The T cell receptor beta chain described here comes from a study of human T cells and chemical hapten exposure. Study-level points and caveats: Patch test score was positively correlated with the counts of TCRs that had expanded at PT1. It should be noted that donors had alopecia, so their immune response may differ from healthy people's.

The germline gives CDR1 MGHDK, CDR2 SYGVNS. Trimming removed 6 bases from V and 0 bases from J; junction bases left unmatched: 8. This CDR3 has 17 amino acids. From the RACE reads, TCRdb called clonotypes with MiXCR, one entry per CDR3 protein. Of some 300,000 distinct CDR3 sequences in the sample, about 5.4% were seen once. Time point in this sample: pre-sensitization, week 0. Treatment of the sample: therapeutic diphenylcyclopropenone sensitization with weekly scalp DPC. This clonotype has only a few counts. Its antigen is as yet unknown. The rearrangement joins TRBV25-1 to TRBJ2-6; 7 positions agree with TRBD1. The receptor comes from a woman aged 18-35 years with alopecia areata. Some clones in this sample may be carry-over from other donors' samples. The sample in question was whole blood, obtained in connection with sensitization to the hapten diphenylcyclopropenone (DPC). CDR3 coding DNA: TGTGCCAGCAGCGCCGACAGGGCCTTCTCTGGGGCCAACGTCCTGACTTTC. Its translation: CASSADRAFSGANVLTF.